This TCR beta chain was identified in a study of a mutant IDH1 vaccine in newly diagnosed glioma. On this clone itself: The antigen remains undetermined.

The sample's time point: week 11, during vaccination. One vaccine dose held 300 ug of mutant IDH1 20-mer peptide and came with topical imiquimod. The CDR3 length is 14 residues. The V gene's germline CDR1 is WNHNN and CDR2 SYGVQD (reference sequence). Trimming removed 7 bases at V and 3 bases at J, with 15 bases between. Some clones are missing from TCRdb's copy, which holds only in-frame ones; the method was immunoSEQ multiplex PCR. The repertoire includes 50,000 to 60,000 clones, over 75% of them detected once, and under 2.5% sits in the top ten. The input for sequencing was PBMCs, taken from a glioma patient whose treatment included an IDH1 peptide vaccine. This rearrangement joins TRBV10-1 to TRBJ1-1; maybe TRBD1 (5 bases). The receptor comes from a man in his fifties or sixties with glioma. CDR3 loop: CASTVEGGDTEAFF. CDR3 bases: TGCGCCAGCACTGTGGAGGGAGGGGACACTGAAGCTTTCTTT.